The clone carrying this T cell receptor (beta chain) was seen a few times. This entry belongs to a study of blood T cell repertoires in COVID-19. Between the trimmed V and J ends, which lost 7 bases and 0 bases, there was a span of 9 bases. CDR1 SNHLY and CDR2 FYNNEI come from the germline V gene. The CDR3 covers 13 residues. The method was immunoSEQ multiplex PCR; TCRdb's version includes in-frame clones alone and lacks a portion of them. This table has more than 200,000 clones, 70% to 90% appearing once. The study recruited people aged roughly 18 to 100 years across around 23 US areas. This TCR derives from a woman aged 45-65 years who had recovered from COVID-19. Sequenced: PBMCs or T cells enriched from blood (not recorded which). The chain recombines TRBV2 with TRBJ1-1, with a tentative D call TRBD1 (6 bases). The CDR3 reads CASTNRVNTEAFF. CDR3 nucleotides: TGTGCCAGCACCAACAGGGTGAACACTGAAGCTTTCTTT.